The 28 T cell receptor beta chains in this list originate from one sample, sequenced in a study of blood T cell repertoires in COVID-19. Repertoires were generated with immunoSEQ multiplex PCR, while TCRdb's copy carries only in-frame clones and drops some. The repertoire has about 380,000 clones, approximately 80% of them found once; the top ten carry more than 0.95%. The sample taken for sequencing was peripheral blood. The receptors stem from a human donor with acute or convalescent COVID-19. The donor label of this sample is uncertain.

This clone showed up just once. This chain joins TRBV7-9 and TRBJ2-7, with a tentative D call TRBD1 (6 bases). Germline values: CDR1 SEHNR, CDR2 FQNEAQ (reference sequence). Trimming cost V 5 bases and J 6 bases, with 11 bases left between them. The CDR3 consists of 12 residues. CDR3 sequence: CASSTTGTEQYF. CDR3 nucleotide sequence: TGTGCCAGCAGCACAACAGGGACCGAGCAGTACTTC.

This sequence joins TRBV10-2 and TRBJ1-1, with D unclear. The CDR3 sequence is 16 residues long. Germline V gene data show CDR1 as WSHSY and CDR2 as SAAADI. V lost 6 bases to trimming and J lost 4 bases, with 21 bases between them. CDR3 in amino acids: CASSSERVTRGTEAFF. CDR3 in DNA: TGCGCCAGCAGCAGTGAGAGGGTGACCCGAGGCACTGAAGCTTTCTTT.

The V and J genes are TRBV2 and TRBJ1-4, with D possibly matching TRBD1 (5 bases). The CDR3 has 17 amino acids. Germline loops: CDR1 SNHLY, CDR2 FYNNEI. Trimming shortened V by 5 bases and J by 0 bases, and 16 bases separated the two germline ends. The CDR3 here is CASSLTDPLATNEKLFF. The CDR3 bases are TGTGCCAGCAGTTTGACAGACCCCCTTGCAACTAATGAAAAACTGTTTTTT.

The chain uses TRBV7-2 and TRBJ1-3; no definite D call. This CDR3 is 15 amino acids long. The V gene lost 5 bases and the J gene lost 4 bases, with 15 bases spanning the gap. The germline V gene encodes CDR1 SGHTA and CDR2 FQGNSA. The CDR3 here is CASSQTGLGGNTIYF. CDR3 in DNA: TGTGCCAGCAGCCAGACGGGATTGGGGGGAAACACCATATATTTT. The complete variable domain, with remaining parts taken from reference TRBV7-2 and TRBJ1-3, reads GAGVSQSPSNKVTEKGKDVELRCDPISGHTALYWYRQSLGQGLEFLIYFQGNSAPDKSGLPSDRFSAERTGGSVSTLTIQRTQQEDSAVYLCASSQTGLGGNTIYFGEGSWLTVV.

The J gene is TRBJ2-5, the V gene TRBV30, with TRBD1 matching 10 bases. CDR3 length: 17 residues. Germline-derived CDR1 and CDR2 are GTSNPN and SVGIG (reference sequence). Unmatched junction bases numbered 13, after V lost 1 base and J lost 5 bases. This CDR3 is CAWSGTGGFFGGETQYF. The CDR3 nucleotides are TGTGCCTGGAGTGGGACAGGGGGTTTCTTCGGAGGTGAGACCCAGTACTTC. Filled out from reference TRBV30 and TRBJ2-5, the complete variable domain reads SQTIHQWPATLVQPVGSPLSLECTVEGTSNPNLYWYRQAAGRGLQLLFYSVGIGQISSEVPQNLSASRPQDRQFILSSKKLLLSDSGFYLCAWSGTGGFFGGETQYFGPGTRLLVL.

This clone was detected only a few times. This chain uses TRBV5-1 with TRBJ2-7, with a weak D call TRBD2 (5 bases). Per the germline V gene, CDR1 is SGHRS and CDR2 is YFSETQ. Trimming left V 4 bases short and J 0 bases short, with 14 bases between. This CDR3 has 15 amino acids. The CDR3 loop is CASSREGRSSYEQYF. In nucleotides, the CDR3 is TGCGCCAGCAGCCGAGAGGGCCGAAGCTCCTACGAGCAGTACTTC.

The J gene is TRBJ2-1, the V gene TRBV5-1; TRBD2 agrees at 13 bases. Germline trimming cut 2 bases from V and 8 bases from J; bases unmatched to any gene: 7. CDR1 is SGHRS, CDR2 YFSETQ, per germline. This CDR3 is built from 16 residues. CDR3 DNA: TGCGCCAGCAGCTTAAGGACTAGCGGGAGTTGGGATGAGCAGTTCTTC. It yields the protein CASSLRTSGSWDEQFF.

The rearrangement uses TRBV3-1 (or the pseudogene TRBV3-2) and TRBJ2-7; D may be TRBD2 (5 bases). Germline V lookup: CDR1 LGHDT, CDR2 YNNKEL (reference sequence). V lost 4 bases, J lost 4 bases, and 23 bases lay in between. The CDR3 is made up of 17 amino acids. The CDR3 DNA reads as TGTGCCAGCAGCCCCCGAAGCGGCGCTTTGGGGAGATACGAGCAGTACTTC. The encoded protein is CASSPRSGALGRYEQYF.

The chain combines TRBV29-1 with TRBJ1-2, with unresolved D. V lost 3 bases, J lost 4 bases, and 6 bases lay in between. Germline V gene lookup returns CDR1 SQVTM and CDR2 ANQGSEA. The CDR3 has 11 amino acids. CDR3 sequence: CSVDGGYGYTF. For the CDR3, the DNA is TGCAGCGTTGACGGTGGCTATGGCTACACCTTC.

In this sample, this clone turned up once. The chain combines TRBV19 with TRBJ1-1; 9 bases line up with TRBD1. The CDR3 has 19 residues. With V trimmed by 7 bases and J by 2 bases, 20 bases remained unmatched. Germline V CDR1 and CDR2: LNHDA, SQIVND (reference sequence). The CDR3 reads CASKLGQGKGNRGNTEAFF. The DNA of the CDR3 is TGTGCCAGTAAACTGGGACAGGGCAAGGGGAATCGGGGTAACACTGAAGCTTTCTTT.

The genes are TRBV6-4 and TRBJ2-3; D is perhaps TRBD1 (6 bases). The germline V and J ends were trimmed by 4 bases and 7 bases, with 15 bases remaining between them. This CDR3 has 14 residues. Looked up from germline, CDR1 is MRHNA and CDR2 is SNTAGT. CDR3 bases: TGTGCCAGCAGTGTGGCAGGGGTACGGAATACGCAGTATTTT. Translated: CASSVAGVRNTQYF.

The chain links TRBV2 to TRBJ2-4; weak D call: TRBD1 (5 bases). CDR3 size: 15 residues. V gave up 5 bases and J gave up 0 bases, with 11 bases separating them. The germline V gene encodes CDR1 SNHLY and CDR2 FYNNEI. CDR3 residues: CASSSDQGAKNIQYF. In DNA, the CDR3 is TGTGCCAGCAGTAGCGACCAGGGAGCCAAAAACATTCAGTACTTC.

The chain joins TRBV3-1 (or the pseudogene TRBV3-2) to TRBJ1-1; D is perhaps TRBD1 (5 bases). Between the trimmed V and J ends, which lost 4 bases and 8 bases, there was a span of 14 bases. This CDR3 contains 13 residues. CDR1 and CDR2 (germline): LGHDT, YNNKEL (reference sequence). The CDR3 region is CASSLGGVAEAFF. The CDR3 DNA reads as TGTGCCAGCAGCCTGGGGGGGGTGGCGGAAGCTTTCTTT.

This sequence joins TRBV7-9 and TRBJ2-3, with D possibly matching TRBD2 (7 bases). CDR3 length equals 17 residues. Trimming stripped 9 bases from V and 1 base from J, with 23 bases between. CDR1 is SEHNR and CDR2 is FQNEAQ in the germline V gene (reference sequence). In DNA form, the CDR3 reads TGTGCCAGTTCAAGCCCGTTCGGGGGGCCGGGCACAGATACGCAGTATTTT. This codes for CASSSPFGGPGTDTQYF.

This rearrangement joins TRBV5-1 to TRBJ1-1, with unresolved D. V shed 5 bases and J shed 1 base, with 9 bases lying between them. Per germline, CDR1 SGHRS and CDR2 YFSETQ. This CDR3 has 13 residues. DNA for the CDR3: TGCGCCAGCAGGGACCGGGGGAACACTGAAGCTTTCTTT. It encodes CASRDRGNTEAFF.

The V and J genes are TRBV2 and TRBJ2-7, with TRBD2 matching 10 bases. This CDR3 contains 16 residues. CDR1 and CDR2 (germline): SNHLY, FYNNEI. Germline trimming cut 4 bases from V and 0 bases from J; bases unmatched to any gene: 6. CDR3 loop: CASSGGLAAVSYEQYF. The CDR3 nucleotides are TGTGCCAGCAGTGGTGGACTAGCGGCTGTCTCCTACGAGCAGTACTTC.

This chain links TRBV5-6 with TRBJ1-2; the D gene is possibly TRBD1 (6 bases). The germline gives CDR1 SGHDT, CDR2 YYEEEE. V lost 3 bases and J lost 14, with 20 bases in between. CDR3 length: 13 residues. CDR3 sequence: CASSSSATGLHTF. CDR3 in DNA: TGTGCCAGCAGCTCGTCCGCGACAGGATTGCATACCTTC.

As DNA, the CDR3 is TGCGCCAGCAGCTTGGCCCCGCTTGCAGCGGGGGGCGCGACAGATACGCAGTATTTT. Encoded protein: CASSLAPLAAGGATDTQYF. This rearrangement joins TRBV5-1 to TRBJ2-3; 9 bases are shared with TRBD2. The trim removed 0 bases at V and 3 bases at J, leaving 14 bases unmatched. This CDR3 is 19 amino acids long. Germline-derived CDR1 and CDR2 are SGHRS and YFSETQ.

About this clone: The identical CDR3 is also encoded by other nucleotide sequences in the sample. The chain uses TRBV18 and TRBJ1-2, with a possible D match to TRBD1 (6 bases). Between the trimmed V and J ends, which lost 2 bases and 6 bases, there was a span of 10 bases. The germline V gene encodes CDR1 KGHSH and CDR2 LQKENI. The CDR3 extends over 13 amino acids. The CDR3, as DNA: TGTGCCAGCTCACCAGCACAGGGAAATGGCTACACCTTC. It is translated as CASSPAQGNGYTF.

The J gene is TRBJ1-6, the V gene TRBV9; 12 bases align to TRBD1. The V gene end was trimmed by 2 bases and the J gene end by 4 bases; junction bases not matched to a gene: 7. The CDR3 is 18 residues long. CDR1 is SGDLS and CDR2 is YYNGEE in the germline V gene. The CDR3 here is CASSVGQGAGLYNSPLHF. The CDR3 nucleotides read TGTGCCAGCAGCGTGGGACAGGGGGCTGGGTTATATAATTCACCCCTCCACTTT. Variable domain in full (rest from reference TRBV9 and TRBJ1-6): DSGVTQTPKHLITATGQRVTLRCSPRSGDLSVYWYQQSLDQGLQFLIQYYNGEERAKGNILERFSAQQFPDLHSELNLSSLELGDSALYFCASSVGQGAGLYNSPLHFGNGTRLTVT.

The chain uses TRBV2 and TRBJ2-2, with D maybe TRBD2 (5 bases). In germline, CDR1 is SNHLY, CDR2 FYNNEI. The V gene lost 4 bases and the J gene lost 5 bases, with 14 bases spanning the gap. This CDR3 spans 15 amino acids. DNA for the CDR3: TGTGCCAGCAGTGCCAGGAGGAAGGGAACCGGGGAGCTGTTTTTT. It yields the protein CASSARRKGTGELFF.

In nucleotides, the CDR3 is TGTGCCAGCAGTTGGGACTCGCTATCTTACGAGCAGTACTTC. As protein: CASSWDSLSYEQYF. This chain uses TRBV14 with TRBJ2-7, with D maybe TRBD2 (6 bases). Germline loops: CDR1 SGHDN, CDR2 FVKESK. The CDR3 loop spans 14 amino acids. The germline V and J ends were trimmed by 6 bases and 4 bases, with 16 bases remaining between them. The full variable domain, with the rest looked up from reference TRBV14 and TRBJ2-7, is EAGVTQFPSHSVIEKGQTVTLRCDPISGHDNLYWYRRVMGKEIKFLLHFVKESKQDESGMPNNRFLAERTGGTYSTLKVQPAELEDSGVYFCASSWDSLSYEQYFGPGTRLTVT.

The chain is built from TRBV29-1 and TRBJ1-1; D gene unclear. Trimming cost V 5 bases and J 3 bases, with 4 bases left between them. Germline CDR1 SQVTM, CDR2 ANQGSEA. The CDR3 is 10 residues long. Here the CDR3 DNA reads TGCAGCGTTCTGTACACTGAAGCTTTCTTT. Residues: CSVLYTEAFF.

CDR3 nucleotide sequence: TGTGCCAGCAGCTTAAGGGGCAGGGCCTCCTACGAGCAGTACTTC. Encoded protein: CASSLRGRASYEQYF. The chain couples TRBV5-8 to TRBJ2-7; TRBD1 might be the D (5 bases). V was cut by 2 bases and J by 0 bases, with 12 bases left in between. This CDR3 spans 15 amino acids. Germline loops: CDR1 SGHTS, CDR2 YDEGEE. The variable domain in full, completed from reference TRBV5-8 and TRBJ2-7, reads EAGVTQSPTHLIKTRGQQATLRCSPISGHTSVYWYQQALGLGLQFLLWYDEGEERNRGNFPPRFSGRQFPNYSSELNVNALELEDSALYLCASSLRGRASYEQYFGPGTRLTVT.

The rearrangement uses TRBV6-5 and TRBJ1-1, with 9 nucleotides matching TRBD1. Germline lookup yields CDR1 MNHEY and CDR2 SVGAGI. V trimming: 2 bases; J trimming: 5 bases; junction bases outside the gene matches: 6. CDR3 length: 15 amino acids. The CDR3 region has the DNA TGTGCCAGCAGTTACGCACAGGGGGCGCGAACTGAAGCTTTCTTT. Residues: CASSYAQGARTEAFF.

The CDR3 nucleotides are TGCAGCGCAGCGGACGGCTATAATTCACCCCTCCACTTT. This translates into CSAADGYNSPLHF. This chain links TRBV29-1 with TRBJ1-6; D not certain. With 7 bases removed from V and 3 bases from J, the gap between germline ends came to 10 bases. The CDR3 is 13 residues long. CDR1 is SQVTM, CDR2 ANQGSEA, per germline.

The V gene is TRBV28, the J gene TRBJ1-6; 9 bases line up with TRBD1. V lost 2 bases, J lost 7 bases, and 3 bases stayed unmatched. The CDR3 loop spans 15 amino acids. The germline V gene encodes CDR1 MDHEN and CDR2 SYDVKM. The CDR3 loop reads CASSLRGQGNSPLHF. The CDR3 DNA reads as TGTGCCAGCAGTTTAAGGGGACAGGGCAATTCACCCCTCCACTTT.

The chain links TRBV6-5 to TRBJ2-5; 10 bases are shared with TRBD2. The CDR3 covers 15 residues. With 7 bases clipped from V and 2 bases from J, the junction kept 7 bases outside the gene matches. CDR1 and CDR2 from the germline V gene are MNHEY and SVGAGI. The CDR3 loop reads CASILAGAPQETQYF. DNA of the CDR3: TGTGCCAGCATTCTAGCGGGGGCGCCACAAGAGACCCAGTACTTC.